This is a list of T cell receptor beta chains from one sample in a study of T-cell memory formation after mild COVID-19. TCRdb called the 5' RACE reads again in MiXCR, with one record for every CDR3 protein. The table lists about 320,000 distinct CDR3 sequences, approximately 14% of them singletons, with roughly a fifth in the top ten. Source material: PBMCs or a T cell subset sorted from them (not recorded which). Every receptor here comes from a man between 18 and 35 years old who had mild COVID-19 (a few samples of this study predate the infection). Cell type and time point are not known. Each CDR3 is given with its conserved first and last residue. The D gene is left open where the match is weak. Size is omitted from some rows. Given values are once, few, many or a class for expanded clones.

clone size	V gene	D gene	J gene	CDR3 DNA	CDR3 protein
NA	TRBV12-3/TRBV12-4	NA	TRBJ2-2	TGTGCCAGCAGTTTAGGTCGCGGTTGGGAGCTGTTTTTT	CASSLGRGWELFF
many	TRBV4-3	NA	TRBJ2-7	TGCGCCAGCAGCCAGGGGGGGACAGGAATACTCTACGAGCAGTACTTC	CASSQGGTGILYEQYF
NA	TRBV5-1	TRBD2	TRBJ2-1	TGCGCCATCAGCCCCTCCAGCGGGGTCTACAATGAGCAGTTCTTC	CAISPSSGVYNEQFF
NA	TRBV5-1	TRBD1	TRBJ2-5	TGCGCCAGCAGCACGGGACAGGGAGCATGGGAGAACCAGTACTTC	CASSTGQGAWENQYF
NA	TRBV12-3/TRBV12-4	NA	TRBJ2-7	TGTGCCAGCACCCAGGGACTCTCCTACGAGCAGTACTTC	CASTQGLSYEQYF
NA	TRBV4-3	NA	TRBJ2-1	TGCGCCAGCAGCCAAGAGCGGCGGGGTGAGCAGTTCTTC	CASSQERRGEQFF
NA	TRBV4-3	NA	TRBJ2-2	TGCGCCAGCAGCCAAGACTACGGCAGGGTGGTCGGGGAGCTGTTTTTT	CASSQDYGRVVGELFF
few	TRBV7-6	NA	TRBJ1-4	TGTGCCAGCACTTTGGGTGCAACTAATGAAAAACTGTTTTTT	CASTLGATNEKLFF
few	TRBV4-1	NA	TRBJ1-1	TGCGCCAGCAGCCAAGAACTGGAGGGGGCTTTCTTT	CASSQELEGAFF
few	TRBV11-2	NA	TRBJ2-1	TGTGCCAGCAGCTTAGGTGGTCGGGCCCGTCCTCTTGAGCAGTTCTTC	CASSLGGRARPLEQFF
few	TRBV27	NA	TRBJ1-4	TGTGCCAGCACCCCCGGGGGGGGAGATGAAAAACTGTTTTTT	CASTPGGGDEKLFF
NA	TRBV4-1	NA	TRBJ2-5	TGCGCCAGCAGCCAAGAAAGGGGGTTCCAAGAGACCCAGTACTTC	CASSQERGFQETQYF
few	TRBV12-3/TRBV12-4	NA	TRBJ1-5	TGTGCCAGCAGTTCTGCGGGTCTCAATCAGCCCCAGCATTTT	CASSSAGLNQPQHF
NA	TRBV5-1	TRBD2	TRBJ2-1	TGCGCCAGCAGCTTGACGGGGGGGCCGACTAATGAGCAGTTCTTC	CASSLTGGPTNEQFF
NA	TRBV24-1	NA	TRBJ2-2	TGTGCCACCAGTGATCCAAGGAGTAGCAACACCGGGGAGCTGTTTTTT	CATSDPRSSNTGELFF
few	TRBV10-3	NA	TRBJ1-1	TGTGCCATCAGTACCAGGGGTTCGCTGGCCACTGAAGCTTTCTTT	CAISTRGSLATEAFF
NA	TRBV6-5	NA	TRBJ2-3	TGTGCCAGCAGGCGGGACGCTGTCTCCGGCACAGATACGCAGTATTTT	CASRRDAVSGTDTQYF
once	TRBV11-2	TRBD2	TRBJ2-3	TGTGCCAGCAGCTCGTTACTAGCGGGGGCCCTCCCAACGCAGTATTTT	CASSSLLAGALPTQYF
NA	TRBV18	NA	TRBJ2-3	TGTGCCAGCTCACCTTTGGATTCTAGCACAGATACGCAGTATTTT	CASSPLDSSTDTQYF
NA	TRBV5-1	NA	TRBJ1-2	TGCGCCAGCAGCTTGAGATCAGGGGACGACTATGGCTACACCTTC	CASSLRSGDDYGYTF
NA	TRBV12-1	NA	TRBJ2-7	TGTGCCAGCAGGCCTCAGGGGGCCAGCTCCTACGAGCAGTACTTC	CASRPQGASSYEQYF
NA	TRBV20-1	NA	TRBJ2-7	TGCAGTGCTAGAATTGGGAACTCCTACGAGCAGTACTTC	CSARIGNSYEQYF
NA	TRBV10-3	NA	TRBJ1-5	TGTGCCATCAGTGGACAGGTTAGCAATCAGCCCCAGCATTTT	CAISGQVSNQPQHF
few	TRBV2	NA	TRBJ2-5	TGTGCCAGCAGTGTAGGGTCGGGGTACGAAGAGACCCAGTACTTC	CASSVGSGYEETQYF
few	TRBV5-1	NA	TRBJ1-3	TGCGCCAGCAGCCTTTCGACAGGAAACACCATATATTTT	CASSLSTGNTIYF
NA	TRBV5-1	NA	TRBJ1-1	TGCGCCAGCAGCTTCCCCTCGACAAGGAACACTGAAGCTTTCTTT	CASSFPSTRNTEAFF